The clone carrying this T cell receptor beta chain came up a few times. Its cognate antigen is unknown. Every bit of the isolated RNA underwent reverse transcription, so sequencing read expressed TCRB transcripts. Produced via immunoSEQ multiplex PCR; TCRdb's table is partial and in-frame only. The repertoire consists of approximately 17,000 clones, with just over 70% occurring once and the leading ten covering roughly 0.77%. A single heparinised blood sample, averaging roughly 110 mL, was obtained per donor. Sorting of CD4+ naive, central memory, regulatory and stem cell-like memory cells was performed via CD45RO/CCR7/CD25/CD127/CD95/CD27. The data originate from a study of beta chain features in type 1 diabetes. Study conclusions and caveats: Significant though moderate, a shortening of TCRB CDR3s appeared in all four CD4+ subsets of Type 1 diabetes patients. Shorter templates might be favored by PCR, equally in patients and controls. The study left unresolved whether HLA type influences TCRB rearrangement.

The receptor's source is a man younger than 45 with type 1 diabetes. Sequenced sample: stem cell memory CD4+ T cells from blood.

In DNA form, the CDR3 reads TGTGCCTGGAGTGTACGTAGCGGGAGAACAGATACGCAGTATTTT. It is translated as CAWSVRSGRTDTQYF. The genes are TRBV30 and TRBJ2-3; the match to TRBD2 covers 9 bases. This CDR3 is 15 amino acids long. Germline V gene data show CDR1 as GTSNPN and CDR2 as SVGIG (reference sequence). Unmatched junction bases numbered 4, after V lost 0 bases and J lost 3 bases.